This T cell receptor beta chain comes out of a study of cytomegalovirus exposure and HLA in healthy donors. Study-wide results and caveats: Cytomegalovirus status was reportedly diagnosed by the classifier with high specificity and sensitivity.

With respect to this clone: Its matching antigen is unknown.

Clones were read by immunoSEQ multiplex PCR, and TCRdb kept only the in-frame ones, dropping some. This table has around 94,000 clones, less than 95% appearing once. Trimming removed 5 bases from V and 4 bases from J, with 17 bases in between. This CDR3 has 15 residues. The germline CDR1 and CDR2 sequences are SEHNR and FQNEAQ (reference sequence). This sequence was found in a woman under 30 in good health and CMV-seronegative. Material for sequencing was PBMCs. The V and J genes are TRBV7-9 and TRBJ1-2; D possibly corresponds to TRBD1 (5 bases). Here the CDR3 DNA reads TGTGCCAGCAGCAACCCGGGACTTCTGACCTATGGCTACACCTTC. Translating gives CASSNPGLLTYGYTF. Together with reference TRBV7-9 and TRBJ1-2, the CDR3 gives the full variable domain: DTGVSQNPRHKITKRGQNVTFRCDPISEHNRLYWYRQTLGQGPEFLTYFQNEAQLEKSRLLSDRFSAERPKGSFSTLEIQRTEQGDSAMYLCASSNPGLLTYGYTFGSGTRLTVV.